This T cell receptor (beta chain) was identified in a study of T cell repertoires in cytomegalovirus infection. One entry per CDR3 protein, called by TCRdb with MiXCR from the reads. The sample carries about 360,000 distinct CDR3 sequences, 15% to 20% recorded once. The CDR3 contains 10 residues. Germline-derived CDR1 and CDR2 are DFQATT and SNEGSKA (reference sequence). Input material: PBMCs. The V and J genes are TRBV20-1 and TRBJ2-5; a weak D match, TRBD2 (6 bases). The TCR was taken from a human donor in good health (CMV status not recorded). Some clones in this sample may be carry-over from other donors' samples. In nucleotides, the CDR3 is TGCGGGGAGGCCCAGGAGACCCAGTACTTC. Its protein is CGEAQETQYF.